This T cell receptor beta chain was obtained from a study of blood T cells in healthy people across ages. Study outcomes and limitations: There were more naive CD4+ cells and higher diversity in long-lived donors than in aged donors.

The CDR3 has 17 amino acids. Germline V CDR1 and CDR2: SGHNT, YYREEE (reference sequence). PCR was performed a second time for about 7 to 12 cycles using a sample-barcoded 5' primer and a J-beta primer mix. Through a template-switch adaptor with 12 random nucleotides, each cDNA molecule received a tag. TCRdb re-called the 5' RACE reads through MiXCR, storing one row per CDR3 protein. The profile shows almost 550,000 distinct CDR3 sequences, under 30% of them singletons. A note on this clonotype: No antigen is known for it. At one boundary the junction diverges from the germline segment, which might be a read error.

The data also belong to a second study, concerning T cells of mothers and their children. That paper notes: For each mother, over 9.5 million TCR beta CDR3 reads were obtained, and for each child, about 3 million.

Sequenced input: blood. V gene TRBV5-4 combines with J gene TRBJ2-2, with D possibly being TRBD2 (7 bases). This clonotype was sampled from a boy younger than 18 in good health. CDR3: CASGAGASPLNTGELFF. Here the CDR3 DNA reads TGCGCCAGCGGGGCAGGGGCAAGCCCTTTGAACACCGGGGAGCTGTTTTTT.